This record looks at one T cell receptor (beta chain) sequence and its context. The sample holds one count of this clone. No cognate antigen has been identified for it. No qualities accompany the bases; no much larger clone lies one base away. The data are from a study of blood T cell repertoires in COVID-19 (dated by TCRdb to 2018 to 2021). Regarding the study in general: The collaborator samples originated in the United States, Italy and Spain and spanned the acute and convalescent phases of COVID-19. The prospective study material was composed of cDNA or gDNA derived from T cells, B-cell-depleted T cells, or PBMCs. Deeply sampled blood TCRbeta repertoires from subjects exposed to, actively infected with, or recovered from COVID-19 were included in the dataset. The repertoires were made available in a free public database intended to serve as a resource for research on the immune response to SARS-CoV-2. Samples were obtained from the ongoing ImmuneRACE study (first 160 participants) and from about 1,300 subjects provided by 6 global collaborators. A de-identified subject ID, COVID-19 status, age in years and sex were almost always included in the sample metadata. HLA class I and class II types, where available, came from metadata supplied by the sample provider rather than from assay-based typing.

TCRbeta CDR3 regions were amplified from genomic DNA by means of the immunoSEQ Assay, a bias-controlled multiplex PCR. Per the source publication's procedure: The number of nucleated cells in each sample was estimated from the amplification of reference gene primers within the assay. To quantify the absolute abundance of each unique TCRbeta CDR3 rearrangement, sequence reads were collapsed and filtered. For each sample, productive Simpson clonality was calculated by taking the square root of Simpson's diversity index across productive rearrangements. Held by TCRdb, this immuneACCESS table contains in-frame sequences only and omits some clones. Under half of the omission traces to an unresolved V gene where checked; the cause of the rest is unknown. The V and J calls and clone size are taken from that table; D and trimming were inferred from the DNA. In this sample the table shows 250,000 to 350,000 clones, roughly nine tenths of which occur a single time. 2.9% of the sample lies in the top ten.

Enrolling through a virtual design, the prospective study's participants ranged in age from roughly 18 to 89 years and lived across 20 to 25 United States geographic areas. To assign participants to cohorts, the prospective study relied on clinical history that participants themselves reported in a screening survey and a study questionnaire. Exposed participants had been in contact with someone with a PCR-confirmed or clinician-diagnosed COVID-19 case within 2 weeks of study entry. Mobile phlebotomists in the prospective study collected whole blood, serum and a nasopharyngeal or oropharyngeal swab from every participant. Prospective study participants could optionally give additional blood draws and questionnaires over a 2-month period. Before DNA extraction, prospective study blood samples were shipped either frozen or at room temperature. What the authors observed across the whole study: The quantity of clinical and demographic metadata differed by source and by participant and was supplied without curation.

V gives up 3 bases and J gives up 0 bases, and the segment between their germline ends measures 9 bases. Spanning cysteine to phenylalanine, the CDR3 consists of 14 amino acids. The read is trimmed to its CDR3 DNA, 42 bases read in frame from base 1. Reading the germline V gene (reference sequence) gives CDR1 LNHDA and CDR2 SQIVND. The rearranged chain carries TRBV19 and TRBJ2-7, with the D gene not clear enough to name. The specimen was PBMCs or T cells enriched from blood (not recorded which). The TCR sequence derives from a woman aged 45-59 years who had been exposed to COVID-19. The CDR3 region reads CASSILGSSYEQYF. The DNA reads TGTGCCAGTAGTATTTTGGGCAGCTCCTACGAGCAGTACTTC.